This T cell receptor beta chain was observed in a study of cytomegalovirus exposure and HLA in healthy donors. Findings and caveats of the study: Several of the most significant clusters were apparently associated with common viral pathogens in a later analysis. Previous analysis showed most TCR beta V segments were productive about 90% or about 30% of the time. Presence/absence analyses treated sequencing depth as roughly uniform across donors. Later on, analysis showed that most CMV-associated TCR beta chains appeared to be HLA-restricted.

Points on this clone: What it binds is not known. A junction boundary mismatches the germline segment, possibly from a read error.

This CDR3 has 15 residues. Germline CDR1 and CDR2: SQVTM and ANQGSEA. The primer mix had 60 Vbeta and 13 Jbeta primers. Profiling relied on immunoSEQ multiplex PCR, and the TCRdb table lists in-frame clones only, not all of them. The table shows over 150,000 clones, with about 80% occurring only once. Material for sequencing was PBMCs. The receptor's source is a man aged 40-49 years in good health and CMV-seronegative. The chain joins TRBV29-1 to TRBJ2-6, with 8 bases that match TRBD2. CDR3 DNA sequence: TGCAGCTATACGGGAGGGCCGTCTGGGGCCAACGGCCTGACTTTC. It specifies CSYTGGPSGANGLTF.